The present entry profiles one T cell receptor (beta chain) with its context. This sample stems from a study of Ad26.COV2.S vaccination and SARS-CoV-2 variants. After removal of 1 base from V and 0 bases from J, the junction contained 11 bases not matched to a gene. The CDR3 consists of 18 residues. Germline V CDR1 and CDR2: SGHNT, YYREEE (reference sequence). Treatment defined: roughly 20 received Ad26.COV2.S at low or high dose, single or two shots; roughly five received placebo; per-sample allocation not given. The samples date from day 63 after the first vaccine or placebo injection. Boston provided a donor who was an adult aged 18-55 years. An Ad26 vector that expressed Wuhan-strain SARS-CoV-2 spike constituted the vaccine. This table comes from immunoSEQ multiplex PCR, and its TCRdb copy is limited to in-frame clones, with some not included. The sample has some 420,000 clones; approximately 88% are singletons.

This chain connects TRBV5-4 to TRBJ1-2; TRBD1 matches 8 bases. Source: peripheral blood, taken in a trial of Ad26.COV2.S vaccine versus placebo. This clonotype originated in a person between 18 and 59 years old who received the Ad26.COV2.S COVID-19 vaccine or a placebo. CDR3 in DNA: TGTGCCAGCAGCTTGAATTCTATTGGGACAGGATCTAACTATGGCTACACCTTC. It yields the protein CASSLNSIGTGSNYGYTF.